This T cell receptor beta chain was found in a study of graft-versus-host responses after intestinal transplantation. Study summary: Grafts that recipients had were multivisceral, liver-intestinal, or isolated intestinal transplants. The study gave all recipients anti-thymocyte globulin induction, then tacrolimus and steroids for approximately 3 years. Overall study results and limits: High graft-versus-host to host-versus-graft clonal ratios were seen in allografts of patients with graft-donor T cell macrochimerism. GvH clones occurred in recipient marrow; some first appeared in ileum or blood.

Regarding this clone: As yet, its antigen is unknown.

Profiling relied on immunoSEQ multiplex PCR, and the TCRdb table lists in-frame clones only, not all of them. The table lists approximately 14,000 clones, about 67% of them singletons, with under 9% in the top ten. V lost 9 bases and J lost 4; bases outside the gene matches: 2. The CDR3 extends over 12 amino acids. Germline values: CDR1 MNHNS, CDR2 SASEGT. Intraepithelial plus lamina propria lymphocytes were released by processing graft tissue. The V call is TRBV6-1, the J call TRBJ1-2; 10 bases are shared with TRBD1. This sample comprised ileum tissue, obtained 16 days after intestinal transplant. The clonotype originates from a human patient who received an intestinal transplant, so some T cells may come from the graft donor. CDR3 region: CASGQGVYGYTF. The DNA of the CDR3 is TGTGCCAGTGGACAGGGGGTCTATGGCTACACCTTC.